The 5 T cell receptor beta chains presented below share a single source sample, sequenced in a study of identical twins. TCRdb passed the 5' RACE reads through MiXCR, listing each CDR3 protein once. This table has approximately 630,000 distinct CDR3 sequences, roughly 7.2% appearing once. The same data also contributed to another study, on yellow fever vaccine responses in identical twins.

The sequenced sample consisted of PBMCs. The source is a woman aged 18-29 years in good health.

Many counts were recorded for this clonotype. J is TRBJ2-3 and V is TRBV12-3 or TRBV12-4; maybe TRBD1 (5 bases). The CDR3 spans 14 residues. The ends were cut back, 3 bases at V and 2 bases at J, with 9 bases in the middle. CDR3 nucleotides: TGTGCCAGCAGTTTCTATGGGGCCACAGATACGCAGTATTTT. It specifies CASSFYGATDTQYF.

This clonotype was found many times. The V gene is TRBV5-1, the J gene TRBJ1-1; possible D gene TRBD1, 5 bases. V gave up 0 bases and J gave up 4 bases, with 10 bases separating them. The length of the CDR3 is 14 residues. Germline CDR1 is SGHRS and CDR2 is YFSETQ. CDR3 region: CASSLGTGATEAFF. The CDR3 bases are TGCGCCAGCAGCTTGGGTACAGGAGCCACTGAAGCTTTCTTT.

This clonotype was detected many times. The chain combines TRBV7-8 with TRBJ2-4, with 8 bases fitting TRBD2. Germline CDR1 reads SGHVS; CDR2 reads FQNEAQ. CDR3 size: 16 residues. V gave up 2 bases and J gave up 6 bases; unmatched junction bases: 9. In DNA form, the CDR3 reads TGTGCCAGCAGCTTATTAGTCAGCCGGGAGGGAAACATTCAGTACTTC. Protein product: CASSLLVSREGNIQYF.

This clonotype was counted a few times. This rearrangement joins TRBV28 to TRBJ2-7; D is tentatively TRBD1 or TRBD2 (6 bases each). CDR1 and CDR2 from the germline V gene are MDHEN and SYDVKM. Trimming took off 10 bases at V and 1 base at J, with 17 bases between the two ends. The CDR3 length is 14 residues. For the CDR3, the DNA is TGTGCCATTTCAGGTGAAGGGGGGTCCTACGAGCAGTACTTC. Its protein is CAISGEGGSYEQYF.

This clonotype has ten or more counts. CDR3 in amino acids: CSVELAGVRINEQFF. As DNA, the CDR3 is TGCAGCGTTGAACTAGCGGGGGTGCGGATAAATGAGCAGTTCTTC. This sequence joins TRBV29-1 and TRBJ2-1; 10 bases fit TRBD2. V shed 2 bases, J shed 7 bases, and the junction held 8 bases outside the gene matches. Looked up from germline, CDR1 is SQVTM and CDR2 is ANQGSEA. The CDR3 is made up of 15 amino acids.